This T cell receptor beta chain emerged from a study of shared clonotypes between healthy human individuals. The wider study: CD4 naive cells filled three plates per donor, CD4 memory three, CD8 naive two and CD8 memory one. Study-wide results and caveats: Shared across several donors were around 5% of the naive CD4 clonotypes.

The germline gives CDR1 SQVTM, CDR2 ANQGSEA. The junction had 13 bases not matched to a gene; V was cut back by 6 bases and J by 6 bases. The CDR3 sequence is 15 residues long. Note on this clone: Antigen: not known.

TCRdb keeps only in-frame clones here, not all; method: immunoSEQ multiplex PCR. The sample records about 2.1 million clones, around 93% being singletons. CD8 cells classed as naive were CD45RO-negative and positively selected for CCR7, excluding terminally differentiated effector memory CD45RA+ cells. This clonotype originated in a man in his late teens or twenties in good health. Some clones in this sample may be carry-over from other donors' samples. Material for sequencing was naive CD8+ T cells from PBMCs. The rearrangement uses TRBV29-1 and TRBJ2-7; 11 positions agree with TRBD1. CDR3 protein: CSVGARTGGAAEQYF. The CDR3 DNA reads as TGCAGCGTCGGGGCAAGGACAGGGGGCGCGGCCGAGCAGTACTTC.